Below are 5 T cell receptor beta chains sequenced from a single sample in a study of somatic mutations in cytotoxic T cells in rheumatoid arthritis. Some clones are missing from TCRdb's copy, which holds only in-frame ones; the method was immunoSEQ multiplex PCR. The sample holds over 2,000 clones; around 84% are singletons and the top ten take roughly two fifths. Sequences were obtained from CD8+ T cells sorted from blood. These receptors were taken from a man between 60 and 70 years old with rheumatoid arthritis.

The rearrangement links TRBV6-5 to TRBJ2-5; 11 bases match TRBD2. Germline CDR1 MNHEY, CDR2 SVGAGI. The CDR3 runs 14 residues. V trimming: 6 bases; J trimming: 1 base; junction bases outside the gene matches: 1. CDR3 sequence: CASRLAGVQETQYF. Written as DNA, the CDR3 is TGTGCCAGCAGACTAGCGGGGGTCCAAGAGACCCAGTACTTC.

The chain combines TRBV28 with TRBJ1-3; no clear D gene. The CDR3 runs 16 residues. Trimming took 5 bases from V and 0 from J, leaving 14 bases between them. CDR1 is MDHEN, CDR2 SYDVKM, per germline. The CDR3 here is CASSTIPRLSGNTIYF. The CDR3 bases are TGTGCCAGCAGTACAATCCCCAGGCTCTCTGGAAACACCATATATTTT.

The chain links TRBV11-2 to TRBJ2-3, with TRBD1 identical over 9 bases. This CDR3 is built from 14 residues. Unmatched junction bases numbered 7, after V lost 6 bases and J lost 6 bases. Germline V gene data show CDR1 as SGHAT and CDR2 as FQNNGV. The chain's CDR3 is CASRDHRGLDTQYF. The CDR3 region has the DNA TGTGCCAGCAGAGATCACAGGGGGCTGGATACGCAGTATTTT.

In DNA form, the CDR3 reads TGTGCCAGCAGTTACTCGAACCTAGCGGGGGAAGAGACCCAGTACTTC. It translates to CASSYSNLAGEETQYF. The chain joins TRBV6-6 to TRBJ2-5; TRBD2 matches at 10 bases. CDR1 is MNHNY and CDR2 is SVGAGI in the germline V gene (reference sequence). With 0 bases clipped from V and 3 bases from J, the junction kept 4 bases outside the gene matches. This CDR3 has 16 residues.

The V gene is TRBV9, the J gene TRBJ2-2; D gene unclear. From germline, CDR1 is SGDLS and CDR2 YYNGEE. CDR3 size: 17 residues. V lost 0 bases and J 4 bases, leaving 16 bases between the germline ends. CDR3 sequence: CASSVAEYRSSTGELFF. CDR3 bases: TGTGCCAGCAGCGTAGCAGAATATAGGAGCTCCACCGGGGAGCTGTTTTTT. The full variable domain, its missing parts supplied by reference TRBV9 and TRBJ2-2, is DSGVTQTPKHLITATGQRVTLRCSPRSGDLSVYWYQQSLDQGLQFLIQYYNGEERAKGNILERFSAQQFPDLHSELNLSSLELGDSALYFCASSVAEYRSSTGELFFGEGSRLTVL.